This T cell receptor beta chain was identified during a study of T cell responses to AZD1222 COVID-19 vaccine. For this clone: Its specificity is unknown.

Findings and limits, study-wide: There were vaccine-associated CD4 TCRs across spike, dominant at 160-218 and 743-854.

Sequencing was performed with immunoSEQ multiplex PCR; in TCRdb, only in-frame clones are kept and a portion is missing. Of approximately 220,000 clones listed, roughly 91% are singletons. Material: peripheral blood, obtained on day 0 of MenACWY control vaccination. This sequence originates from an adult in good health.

The CDR3 loop is CASRLVPQKRMNTEAFF. CDR3 nucleotides: TGTGCAAGTCGCTTAGTCCCCCAGAAAAGAATGAACACTGAAGCTTTCTTT. The chain is built from TRBV12-2 and TRBJ1-1; whether TRBD1, the table's D call, matches the DNA was not checked. TRBV12-2 is given as a pseudogene. This CDR3 is built from 17 residues.